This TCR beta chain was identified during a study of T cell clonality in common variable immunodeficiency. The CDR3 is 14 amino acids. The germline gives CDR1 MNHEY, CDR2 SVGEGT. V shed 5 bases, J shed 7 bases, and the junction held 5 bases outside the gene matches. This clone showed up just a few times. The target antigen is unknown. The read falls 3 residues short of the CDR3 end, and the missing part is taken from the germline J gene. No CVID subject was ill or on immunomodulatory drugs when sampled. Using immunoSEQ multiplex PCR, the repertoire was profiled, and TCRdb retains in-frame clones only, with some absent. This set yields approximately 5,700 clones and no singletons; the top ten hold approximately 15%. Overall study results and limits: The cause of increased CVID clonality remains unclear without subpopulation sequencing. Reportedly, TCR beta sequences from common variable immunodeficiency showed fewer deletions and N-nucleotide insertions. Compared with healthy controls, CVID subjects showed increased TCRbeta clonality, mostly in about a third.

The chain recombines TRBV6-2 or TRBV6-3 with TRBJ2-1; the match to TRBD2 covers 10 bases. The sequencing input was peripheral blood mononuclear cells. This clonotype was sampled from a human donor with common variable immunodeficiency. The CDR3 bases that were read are TGTGCCAGCAGTAAGCGGGGGGGATGGAATGAG. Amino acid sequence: CASSKRGGWNE. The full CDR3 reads CASSKRGGWNEQFF.